This T cell receptor beta chain was observed in a study of T cell responses to AZD1222 COVID-19 vaccine. TCRdb keeps only in-frame clones here, not all; method: immunoSEQ multiplex PCR. This sample has about 140,000 clones, with more than 80% found just once. The CDR3 contains 14 residues. V lost 5 bases and J 2 bases, leaving 12 bases between the germline ends. Germline values: CDR1 LNHDA, CDR2 SQIVND (reference sequence). This chain uses TRBV19 with TRBJ1-1; a possible D gene is TRBD1 (6 bases). Material: peripheral blood, obtained on day 0 of MenACWY control vaccination. The clonotype was recovered from an adult in good health. This chain's CDR3 is CASSPRGRNTEAFF. The CDR3, as DNA: TGTGCCAGTAGTCCAAGGGGGAGAAACACTGAAGCTTTCTTT.